Following are 3 T cell receptor beta chains from one sample sequenced in a study of blood T cell repertoires in COVID-19. Using immunoSEQ multiplex PCR, the repertoire was profiled, and TCRdb retains in-frame clones only, with some absent. The sample holds some 70,000 clones, 91% seen once. The sample was peripheral blood. These receptors came from a man between 35 and 55 years old with COVID-19, enrolled during active disease.

The rearrangement joins TRBV27 to TRBJ2-3; tentatively, D is TRBD2 (5 bases). The CDR3 is 16 residues long. Trimming pared 2 bases from V and 4 bases from J, leaving 16 bases between. CDR1 and CDR2 (germline): MNHEY, SMNVEV (reference sequence). CDR3 loop: CASSLVLALSPDTQYF. DNA of the CDR3: TGTGCCAGCAGTTTAGTCCTAGCCCTATCCCCAGATACGCAGTATTTT.

This clone was found once. The J gene is TRBJ2-7, the V gene TRBV11-2, with a possible D match to TRBD2 (6 bases). Trimming took 6 bases from V and 2 from J, leaving 14 bases between them. The CDR3 sequence is 14 residues long. Germline values: CDR1 SGHAT, CDR2 FQNNGV. CDR3 bases: TGTGCCAGCAGGAAACCGGGGGATACCTACGAGCAGTACTTC. Protein sequence: CASRKPGDTYEQYF.

V usage is TRBV6-5 and J usage is TRBJ1-5, with D unclear. V dropped 6 bases and J dropped 2 bases, with 8 bases sitting between them. CDR1 MNHEY and CDR2 SVGAGI come from the germline V gene. This CDR3 is built from 13 residues. The DNA for the CDR3 is TGTGCCAGCAGGGTAGCTGGCAATCAGCCCCAGCATTTT. It codes for CASRVAGNQPQHF.